The TCR beta chain under discussion was sequenced for a study of T cell changes during pregnancy in multiple sclerosis. Clones were read by immunoSEQ multiplex PCR, and TCRdb kept only the in-frame ones, dropping some. The sample has approximately 46,000 clones; about 91% are singletons. This receptor was identified in a female donor with multiple sclerosis, enrolled in a pregnancy study. The source was CD8+ T cells from peripheral blood mononuclear cells, collected in the second trimester of pregnancy.

CDR3 bases: TGTGCCTTAAGGGGGGGGGTCGGAGAGCAGTTCTTC. Protein: CALRGGVGEQFF. V and J are TRBV2 and TRBJ2-1, with D possibly matching TRBD2 (7 bases). From germline, CDR1 is SNHLY and CDR2 FYNNEI. V was cut by 11 bases and J by 10 bases, with 18 bases left in between. CDR3 length: 12 residues.